A selection of T cell receptor beta chains follows, all from one sample in a study of monozygotic twins with cystic fibrosis. Using immunoSEQ multiplex PCR, the repertoire was profiled, and TCRdb retains in-frame clones only, with some absent. The sample includes approximately 36,000 clones, over 80% seen only once; the top ten take less than 0.2%. The source material was blood. Every receptor here comes from a boy between 2 and 10 years old with cystic fibrosis. Each CDR3 is given without its conserved first and last residue. The D gene is left open where the match is weak.

j_gene: TRBJ1-4; d_gene: -; v_gene: TRBV19; CDR3aa: ASSKQVLNEKLF
j_gene: TRBJ2-3; d_gene: -; v_gene: TRBV14; CDR3aa: ASSQVLSDTQY
j_gene: TRBJ2-3; d_gene: TRBD2; v_gene: TRBV9; CDR3aa: ASSHKTGTSGGTDTQY
j_gene: TRBJ1-5; d_gene: -; v_gene: TRBV10-1; CDR3aa: ASSEFKGRSNQPQH
j_gene: TRBJ2-2; d_gene: -; v_gene: TRBV7-2; CDR3aa: ASSGVTGELF
j_gene: TRBJ2-7; d_gene: -; v_gene: TRBV5-1; CDR3aa: ASSLNRDKYEQY
j_gene: TRBJ2-7; d_gene: TRBD1; v_gene: TRBV4-3; CDR3aa: ASSQGGNRGSEQY
j_gene: TRBJ1-4; d_gene: -; v_gene: TRBV7-9; CDR3aa: ASSLGRDVWYGEKLF
j_gene: TRBJ2-3; d_gene: -; v_gene: TRBV7-2; CDR3aa: ASSLWGHPSVDTQY
j_gene: TRBJ1-1; d_gene: -; v_gene: TRBV18; CDR3aa: ASSRGLPGGNTEAF
j_gene: TRBJ2-5; d_gene: -; v_gene: TRBV2; CDR3aa: ASSEPLSRETQY
j_gene: TRBJ1-1; d_gene: -; v_gene: TRBV6-5; CDR3aa: ANKQGWDTEAF
j_gene: TRBJ2-2; d_gene: -; v_gene: TRBV5-1; CDR3aa: ASRGTATPNTGELF
j_gene: TRBJ2-1; d_gene: TRBD1; v_gene: TRBV7-6; CDR3aa: ASSLGVPTGGIYNEQF
j_gene: TRBJ1-5; d_gene: -; v_gene: TRBV7-2; CDR3aa: ASSNSNQPQH
j_gene: TRBJ1-1; d_gene: -; v_gene: TRBV29-1; CDR3aa: SVSAGNTEAF
j_gene: TRBJ2-6; d_gene: -; v_gene: TRBV29-1; CDR3aa: SVEDPGANVLT
j_gene: TRBJ2-3; d_gene: -; v_gene: TRBV7-9; CDR3aa: ATTATGSTDTQY
j_gene: TRBJ2-2; d_gene: -; v_gene: TRBV6-5; CDR3aa: ASSYSPTGELF
j_gene: TRBJ1-5; d_gene: -; v_gene: TRBV6-5; CDR3aa: ASKSEFGADQPQH
j_gene: TRBJ1-2; d_gene: -; v_gene: TRBV5-8; CDR3aa: ASSLQGGIYGYT
j_gene: TRBJ1-5; d_gene: TRBD1; v_gene: TRBV6-6; CDR3aa: ASRPTGSQPQH
j_gene: TRBJ2-1; d_gene: -; v_gene: TRBV7-8; CDR3aa: ASSLVLVGLHYNEQF
j_gene: TRBJ1-1; d_gene: TRBD1; v_gene: TRBV27; CDR3aa: ASSLRDRGLDEAF
j_gene: TRBJ2-1; d_gene: TRBD1; v_gene: TRBV10-3; CDR3aa: AISESGQGNEQF
j_gene: TRBJ1-1; d_gene: -; v_gene: TRBV27; CDR3aa: ASSLSGGRFMNTEAF